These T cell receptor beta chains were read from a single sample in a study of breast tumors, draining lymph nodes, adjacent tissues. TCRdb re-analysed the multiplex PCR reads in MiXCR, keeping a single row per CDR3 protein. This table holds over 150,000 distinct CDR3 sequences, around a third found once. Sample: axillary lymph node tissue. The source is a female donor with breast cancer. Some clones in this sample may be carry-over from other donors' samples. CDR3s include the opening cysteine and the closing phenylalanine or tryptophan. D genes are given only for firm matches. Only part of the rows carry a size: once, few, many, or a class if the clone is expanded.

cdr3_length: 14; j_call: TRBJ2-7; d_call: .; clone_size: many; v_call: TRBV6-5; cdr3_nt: TGTGCCAGCAGTTACTCGCGGGGTACCTACGAGCAGTACTTC; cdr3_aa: CASSYSRGTYEQYF
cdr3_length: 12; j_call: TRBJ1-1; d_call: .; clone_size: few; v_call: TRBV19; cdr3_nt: TGTGCCAGTACTATGGGGTTCACTGAAGCTTTCTTT; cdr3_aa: CASTMGFTEAFF
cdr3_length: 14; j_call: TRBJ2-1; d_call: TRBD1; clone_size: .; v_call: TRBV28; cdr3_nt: TGTGCCAGCAGTTTAGGACAGGGGGCCAATGAGCAGTTCTTC; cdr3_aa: CASSLGQGANEQFF
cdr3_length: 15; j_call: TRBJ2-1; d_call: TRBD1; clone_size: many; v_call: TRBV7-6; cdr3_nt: TGTGCCAAGCCGGGACAGGGGGCGAGGGGAAATGAGCAGTTCTTC; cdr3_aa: CAKPGQGARGNEQFF
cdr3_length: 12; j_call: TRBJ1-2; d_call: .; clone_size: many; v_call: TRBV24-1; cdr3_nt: TGTGCCTGCGGCGGGGAATCCTATGGCTACACCTTC; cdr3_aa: CACGGESYGYTF
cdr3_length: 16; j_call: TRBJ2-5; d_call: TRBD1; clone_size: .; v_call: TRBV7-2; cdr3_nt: TGTGCCAGCAGCTTTGGGGACAGGGTCCCCCAAGAGACCCAGTACTTC; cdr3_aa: CASSFGDRVPQETQYF
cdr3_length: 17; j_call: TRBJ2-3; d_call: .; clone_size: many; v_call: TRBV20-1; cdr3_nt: TGCAGTGCTAGAGCCCCTCCCCTAGCAGTAGGCACAGATACGCAGTATTTT; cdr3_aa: CSARAPPLAVGTDTQYF
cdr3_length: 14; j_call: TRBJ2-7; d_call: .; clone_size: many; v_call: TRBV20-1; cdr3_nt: TGCAGTGCTAGAGATAGGACAGAAAACTACGAGCAGTACTTC; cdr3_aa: CSARDRTENYEQYF
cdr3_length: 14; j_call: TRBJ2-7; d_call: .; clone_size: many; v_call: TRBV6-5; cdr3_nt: TGTGCCAGCAGTTGGTCCCTCGGTACCTACGAGCAGTACTTC; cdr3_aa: CASSWSLGTYEQYF
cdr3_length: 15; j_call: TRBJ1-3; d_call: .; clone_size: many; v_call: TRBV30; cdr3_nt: TGTGCCTGGAGTGGGGGCGGGGGGTCTGGAAACACCATATATTTT; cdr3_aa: CAWSGGGGSGNTIYF
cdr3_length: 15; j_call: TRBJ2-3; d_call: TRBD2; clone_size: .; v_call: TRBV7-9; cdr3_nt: TGTGCCAGCAGCTCGGGACTAGCGAGAACAGATACGCAGTATTTT; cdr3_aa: CASSSGLARTDTQYF
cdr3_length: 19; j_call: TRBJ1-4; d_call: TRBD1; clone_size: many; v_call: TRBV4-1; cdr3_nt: TGCGCCAGCCCTCAAGGGGGCAGGGGGTGTATCGCAACTAATGAAAAACTGTTTTTT; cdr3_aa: CASPQGGRGCIATNEKLFF
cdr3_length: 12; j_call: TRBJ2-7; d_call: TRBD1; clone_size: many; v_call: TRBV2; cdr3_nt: TGTGCCAGCAATGACAGGGCTGGCGAGCAGTACTTC; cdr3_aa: CASNDRAGEQYF
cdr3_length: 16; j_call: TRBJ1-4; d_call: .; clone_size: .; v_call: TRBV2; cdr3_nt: TGTGCCAGCAAAGTCGGACAGCCGGCAACTAATGAAAGACTGTTTTTT; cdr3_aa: CASKVGQPATNERLFF
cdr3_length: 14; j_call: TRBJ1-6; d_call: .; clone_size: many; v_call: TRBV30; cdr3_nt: TGTGCCTGGAGTATCAGTCGGTACAATTCACCCCTCCACTTT; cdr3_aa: CAWSISRYNSPLHF
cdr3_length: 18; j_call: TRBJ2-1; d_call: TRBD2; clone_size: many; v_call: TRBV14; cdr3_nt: TGTGCCAGCAGCCTCTCAAAGTCAAGACTAGCGGGAAGATTAGACGCGTTCTTC; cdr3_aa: CASSLSKSRLAGRLDAFF
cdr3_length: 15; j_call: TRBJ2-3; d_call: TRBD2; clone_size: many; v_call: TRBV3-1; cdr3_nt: TGTGCCAGCAGCCAGGGACTAGCGGCCACAGATACGCAGTATTTT; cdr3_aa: CASSQGLAATDTQYF
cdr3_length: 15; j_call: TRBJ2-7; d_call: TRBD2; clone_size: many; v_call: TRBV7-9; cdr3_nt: TGTGCCAGCAGCTTAGAAACGGGAGGGCCCCACGAGCAGTACTTC; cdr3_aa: CASSLETGGPHEQYF
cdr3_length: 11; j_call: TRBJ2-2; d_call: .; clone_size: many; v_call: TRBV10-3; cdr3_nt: TGTGCCATCAGTAGCACCGGGGAGCTGTTTTTT; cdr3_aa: CAISSTGELFF
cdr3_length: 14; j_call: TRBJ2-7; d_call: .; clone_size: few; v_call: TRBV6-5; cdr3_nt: TGTGCCAGCAGTCATTCAGGACTCGCCTACGAGCAGTACTTC; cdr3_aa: CASSHSGLAYEQYF
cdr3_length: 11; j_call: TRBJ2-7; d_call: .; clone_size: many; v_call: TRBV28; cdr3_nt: TGTGCCAGCAGTGAATCCTACGAGCAGTACTTC; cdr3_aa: CASSESYEQYF
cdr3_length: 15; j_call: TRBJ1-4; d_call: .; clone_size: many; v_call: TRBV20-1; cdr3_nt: TGCAGTGCTAGCGAACTTGGACAAGTCATAGAAAAACTGTTTTTT; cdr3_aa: CSASELGQVIEKLFF
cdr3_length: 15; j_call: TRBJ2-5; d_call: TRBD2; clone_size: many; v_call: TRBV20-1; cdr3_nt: TGCAGTGCTACTGGGACTAGCGGGAGCGGAAAGACCCAGTACTTC; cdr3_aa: CSATGTSGSGKTQYF
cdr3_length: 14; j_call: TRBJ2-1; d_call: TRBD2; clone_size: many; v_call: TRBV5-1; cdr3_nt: TGCGCCAGCAGCTTGTCGACTAGCGGGGGGGAGCAGTTCTTC; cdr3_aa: CASSLSTSGGEQFF
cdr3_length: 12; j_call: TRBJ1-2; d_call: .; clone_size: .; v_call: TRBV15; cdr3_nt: TGTGCCACCAGCAGAGATTTCACAGCTCCCAACTTC; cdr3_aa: CATSRDFTAPNF
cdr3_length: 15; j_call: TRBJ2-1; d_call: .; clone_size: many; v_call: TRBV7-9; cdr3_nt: TGTGCCAGCAGCTTAGCGTGGCACGCGGTCAATGAGCAGTTCTTC; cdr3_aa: CASSLAWHAVNEQFF
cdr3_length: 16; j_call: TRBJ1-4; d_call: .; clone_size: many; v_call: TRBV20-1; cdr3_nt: TGCAGTGCTAGCAGTCTGGGGGCCTTAACTAATGAAAAACTGTTTTTT; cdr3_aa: CSASSLGALTNEKLFF
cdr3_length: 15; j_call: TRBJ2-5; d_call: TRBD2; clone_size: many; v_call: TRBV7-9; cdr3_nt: TGTGCCAGCAGCCCCCGGGGGGGCTCTCAAGAGACCCAGTACTTC; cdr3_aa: CASSPRGGSQETQYF
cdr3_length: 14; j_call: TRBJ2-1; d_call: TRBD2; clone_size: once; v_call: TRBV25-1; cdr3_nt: TGTGCTAGAAAACCGGGACTAGCGGGACCAGAGCAGTTCTTC; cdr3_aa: CARKPGLAGPEQFF
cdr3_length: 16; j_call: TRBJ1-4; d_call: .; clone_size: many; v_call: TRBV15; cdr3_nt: TGTGCCACCAGCTCAGACCGGGTAGGGTCGAGTGAAAAACTGTTTTTT; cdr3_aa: CATSSDRVGSSEKLFF
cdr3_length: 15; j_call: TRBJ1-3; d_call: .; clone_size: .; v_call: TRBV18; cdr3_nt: TGTGCCAGCTCACCACCGGTAGGCTCTGGAAACACCATATATTTT; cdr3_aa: CASSPPVGSGNTIYF
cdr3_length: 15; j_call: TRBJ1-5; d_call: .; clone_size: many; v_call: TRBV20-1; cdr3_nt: TGCAGTGCGAGCAGGCCGGGACCTAGCAATCAGCCCCAGCATTTT; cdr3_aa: CSASRPGPSNQPQHF
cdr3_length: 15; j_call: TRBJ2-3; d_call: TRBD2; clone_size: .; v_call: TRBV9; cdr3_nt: TGTGCCAGCAGCGTAGCTAGCGGGGGGGCAGATACGCAGTATTTT; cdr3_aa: CASSVASGGADTQYF
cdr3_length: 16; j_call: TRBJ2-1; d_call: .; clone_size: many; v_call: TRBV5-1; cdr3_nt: TGCGCCAGCAGCTTGTTCCGGGGGGCCTCCTACAATGAGCAGTTCTTC; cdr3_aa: CASSLFRGASYNEQFF
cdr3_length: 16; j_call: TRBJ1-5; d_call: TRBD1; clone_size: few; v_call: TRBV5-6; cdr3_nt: TGTGCCAGCAGCACCGGGACAGGGGATATGGGACAGCCCCAGCATTTT; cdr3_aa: CASSTGTGDMGQPQHF
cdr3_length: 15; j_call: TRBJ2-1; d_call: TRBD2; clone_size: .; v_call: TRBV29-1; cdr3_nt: TGCAGCGTTGAGGGACTAGCTAGGCAGAATAGGGAGCAGTTCTTC; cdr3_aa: CSVEGLARQNREQFF
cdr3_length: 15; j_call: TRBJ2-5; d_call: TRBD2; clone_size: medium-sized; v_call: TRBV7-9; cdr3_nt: TGTGCCAGCAGCCCCGGGACTAGTAGGATGGAGACCCAGTACTTC; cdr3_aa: CASSPGTSRMETQYF
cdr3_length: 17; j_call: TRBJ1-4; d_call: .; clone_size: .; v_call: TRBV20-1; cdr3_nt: TGCAGTGCGATGGGGACAACTGCACATGCAACTAATGAAGAACTGTTTTTT; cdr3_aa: CSAMGTTAHATNEELFF
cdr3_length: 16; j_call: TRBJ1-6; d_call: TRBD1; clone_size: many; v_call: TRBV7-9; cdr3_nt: TGTGCCAGCAGCTCTAGGGCAGGGGGCAGTAATTCACCCCTCCACTTT; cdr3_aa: CASSSRAGGSNSPLHF
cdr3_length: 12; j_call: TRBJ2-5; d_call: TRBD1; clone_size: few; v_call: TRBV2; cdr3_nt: TGTGCCAGCAGGGGGACAGGGTGGACCCAGTACTTC; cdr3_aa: CASRGTGWTQYF
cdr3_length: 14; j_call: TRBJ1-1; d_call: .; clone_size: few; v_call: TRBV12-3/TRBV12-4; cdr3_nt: TGTGCCAGCAGCTCGGCCAGGGGAAACACTGAAGCTTTCTTT; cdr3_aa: CASSSARGNTEAFF
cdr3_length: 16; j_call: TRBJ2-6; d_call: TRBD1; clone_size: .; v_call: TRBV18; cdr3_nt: TGTGCCAGCTCCGGACAGGGGAACTCTGGGGCCAACGTCCTGACTTTC; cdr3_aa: CASSGQGNSGANVLTF
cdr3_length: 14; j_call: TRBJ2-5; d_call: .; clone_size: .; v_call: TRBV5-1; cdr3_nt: TGCGCCAGCAGCTTGAGATCCGGGGAGGACACCCAGTACTTC; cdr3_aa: CASSLRSGEDTQYF
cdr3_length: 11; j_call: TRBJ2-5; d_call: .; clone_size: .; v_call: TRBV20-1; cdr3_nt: TGCAGTGCAAACGGGGTAGAGACCCAGTACTTC; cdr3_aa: CSANGVETQYF